The present T cell receptor beta chain was sequenced within a study of blood T cell repertoires in COVID-19. CDR1 and CDR2 from the germline V gene are MNHEY and SMNVEV (reference sequence). This CDR3 is 15 amino acids long. The ends lost 5 bases at V and 2 bases at J; junction bases unmatched: 8. Produced via immunoSEQ multiplex PCR; TCRdb's table is partial and in-frame only. Of 350,000 to 500,000 clones in the sample, 88% were seen once. This clone has just one count. The receptor was derived from a woman aged 18-30 years who had been exposed to COVID-19. Sample: PBMCs or T cells enriched from blood (not recorded which). The V call is TRBV27, the J call TRBJ2-7; 8 bases match TRBD1. This chain's CDR3 is CASSKDRGPPYEQYF. The CDR3 DNA sequence: TGTGCCAGCAGTAAAGACAGGGGACCTCCCTACGAGCAGTACTTC.